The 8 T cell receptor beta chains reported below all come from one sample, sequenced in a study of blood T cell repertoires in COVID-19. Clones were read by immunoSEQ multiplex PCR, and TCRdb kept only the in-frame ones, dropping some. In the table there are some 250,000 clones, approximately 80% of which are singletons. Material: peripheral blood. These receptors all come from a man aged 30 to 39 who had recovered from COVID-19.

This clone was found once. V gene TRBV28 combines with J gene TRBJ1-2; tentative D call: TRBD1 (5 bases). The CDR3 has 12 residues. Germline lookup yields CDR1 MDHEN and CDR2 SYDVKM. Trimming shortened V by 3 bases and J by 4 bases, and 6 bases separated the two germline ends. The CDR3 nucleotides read TGTGCCAGCAGTTTCCAGGGCTATGGCTACACCTTC. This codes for CASSFQGYGYTF.

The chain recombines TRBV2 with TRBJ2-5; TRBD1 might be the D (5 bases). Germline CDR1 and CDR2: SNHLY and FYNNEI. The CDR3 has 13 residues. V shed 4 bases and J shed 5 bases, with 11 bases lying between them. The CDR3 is CASSGQSGETQYF. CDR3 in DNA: TGTGCCAGCAGTGGACAGTCCGGGGAGACCCAGTACTTC.

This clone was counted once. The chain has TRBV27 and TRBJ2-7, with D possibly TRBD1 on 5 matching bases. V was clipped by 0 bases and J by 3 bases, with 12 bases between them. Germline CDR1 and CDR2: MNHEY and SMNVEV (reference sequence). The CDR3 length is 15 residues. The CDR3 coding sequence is TGTGCCAGCAGTTTATCGCAGGGTTTCGTCTACGAGCAGTACTTC. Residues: CASSLSQGFVYEQYF.

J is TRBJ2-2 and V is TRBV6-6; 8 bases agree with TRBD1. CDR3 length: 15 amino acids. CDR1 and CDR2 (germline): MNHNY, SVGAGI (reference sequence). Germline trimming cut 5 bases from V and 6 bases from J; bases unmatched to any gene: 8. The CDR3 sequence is CASSNRQGLPGELFF. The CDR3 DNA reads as TGTGCCAGCAGTAACAGACAGGGGCTTCCCGGGGAGCTGTTTTTT.

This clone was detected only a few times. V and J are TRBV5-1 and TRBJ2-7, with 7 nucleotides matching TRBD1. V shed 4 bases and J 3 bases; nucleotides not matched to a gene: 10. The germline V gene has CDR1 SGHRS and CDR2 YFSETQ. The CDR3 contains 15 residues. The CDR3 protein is CASSPGQFVYYEQYF. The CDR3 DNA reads TGCGCCAGCAGCCCGGGACAGTTCGTCTACTACGAGCAGTACTTC.

In DNA, the CDR3 is TGTGCCACCAGCCGGGACAGGGTAGAGGGCACTGAAGCTTTCTTT. Its protein is CATSRDRVEGTEAFF. This chain links TRBV15 with TRBJ1-1; 9 nucleotides match TRBD1. The CDR3 runs 15 residues. Germline CDR1 and CDR2: LNHNV and YYDKDF (reference sequence). V trimming: 5 bases; J trimming: 4 bases; junction bases outside the gene matches: 8.

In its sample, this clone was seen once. As DNA, the CDR3 is TGTGCCAGCAGCTCCTGGACAGGGAGTAACTATGGCTACACCTTC. Its translation is CASSSWTGSNYGYTF. The chain joins TRBV7-2 to TRBJ1-2, with 8 bases fitting TRBD1. This CDR3 is built from 15 residues. Per germline, CDR1 SGHTA and CDR2 FQGNSA. The junction had 5 bases not matched to a gene; V was cut back by 4 bases and J by 1 base.

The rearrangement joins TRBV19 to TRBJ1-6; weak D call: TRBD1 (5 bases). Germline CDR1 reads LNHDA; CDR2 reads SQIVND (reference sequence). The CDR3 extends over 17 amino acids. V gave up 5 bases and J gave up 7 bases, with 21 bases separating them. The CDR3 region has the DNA TGTGCCAGTAGTCCACCAAATACAGGACGGTGGAATTCACCCCTCCACTTT. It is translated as CASSPPNTGRWNSPLHF.